These T cell receptor beta chains were read from a single sample in a study of T cells after yellow fever vaccination. One entry per CDR3 protein results from TCRdb running MiXCR on the 5' RACE reads. The sample yields tens of thousands of distinct CDR3 sequences, roughly 7.4% seen once. The specimen was CD8+ T cells sorted from PBMCs, collected about 5 days after the first yellow fever vaccination. These receptors were obtained from a man between 18 and 35 years old who received the YFV17D yellow fever vaccine. CDR3s include the opening cysteine and the closing phenylalanine or tryptophan. The order of the fields is clone size, D gene, J gene, V gene, CDR3 DNA, CDR3 protein. A D gene is named only where the DNA matches it firmly. Expanded clones are given a class, and other clones once, few, many or no size at all.

-	-	TRBJ2-2	TRBV27	TGTGCCAGCAGTTTATCTTTGGGGACATACATAGCCGGGGAGCTGTTTTTT	CASSLSLGTYIAGELFF
-	TRBD2	TRBJ2-7	TRBV4-1	TGCGCCAGCAGCCAAGATAGCGGGGGGGCATTGTACGAGCAGTACTTC	CASSQDSGGALYEQYF
-	-	TRBJ2-6	TRBV4-3	TGCGCCAGCAGCCGGAGACTGGACAGCTCTGGGGCCAACGTCCTGACTTTC	CASSRRLDSSGANVLTF
many	TRBD1	TRBJ2-7	TRBV29-1	TGCAGCGTTGACGGACAGGGAGGAAACGAGCAGTACTTC	CSVDGQGGNEQYF
-	-	TRBJ2-5	TRBV28	TGTGCCAGCAGTTTATCCCGCCGAAAAGAGACCCAGTACTTC	CASSLSRRKETQYF
few	TRBD2	TRBJ2-3	TRBV12-3/TRBV12-4	TGTGCCAGCAGCTCCCGGACTAGCGGGGGGCGGGGTACGCAGTATTTT	CASSSRTSGGRGTQYF
many	-	TRBJ2-1	TRBV7-9	TGTGCCAGCAGCTCTCGGGGTGAGCAGTTCTTC	CASSSRGEQFF
-	-	TRBJ2-1	TRBV27	TGTGCCAGCAGTTCTCTTAGCGGACCTGAGCAGTTCTTC	CASSSLSGPEQFF
few	-	TRBJ2-2	TRBV10-3	TGTGCCATCAGCGATACGAGAGGGGGGGCCCTACCGGGCACCGGGGAGCTGTTTTTT	CAISDTRGGALPGTGELFF
-	TRBD1	TRBJ2-7	TRBV27	TGTGCCAGCAGATCGGCGAGACAGGGGGTAATCTACGAGCAGTACTTC	CASRSARQGVIYEQYF
-	TRBD1	TRBJ1-1	TRBV6-5	TGTGCCAGCGGGATACAGGGGGCTGAAGCTTTCTTT	CASGIQGAEAFF
few	-	TRBJ1-1	TRBV12-3/TRBV12-4	TGTGCCAGCAGTTTGGCCCGACTGAACACTGAAGCTTTCTTT	CASSLARLNTEAFF
-	-	TRBJ1-1	TRBV7-9	TGTGCCAGCAGCCAGGAGCCAGGGAGCACTGAAGCTTTCTTT	CASSQEPGSTEAFF
few	-	TRBJ2-3	TRBV7-7	TGTGCTAGCAGCTTGCACAGCACAGATACGCAGTATTTT	CASSLHSTDTQYF
many	TRBD1	TRBJ1-2	TRBV7-9	TGTGCCAGCAGCCTTGGGACAGTTTCCAACTATGGCTACACCTTC	CASSLGTVSNYGYTF
few	TRBD2	TRBJ2-1	TRBV20-1	TGCAGTGCCGACCCTAGCGGGGGGTACAATGAGCAGTTCTTC	CSADPSGGYNEQFF
-	TRBD2	TRBJ2-3	TRBV7-6	TGTGCCAGCAGCTTATTCGGGACTAGCGGGGGAGGCACAGATACGCAGTATTTT	CASSLFGTSGGGTDTQYF
-	-	TRBJ1-1	TRBV4-2	TGTGCCAGCAGTTCGGAGCTTTCTGAAGCTTTCTTT	CASSSELSEAFF
few	-	TRBJ1-2	TRBV7-9	TGTGCCAGCAGGGGTTATCAACAGGGCTACACCTTC	CASRGYQQGYTF
many	-	TRBJ1-1	TRBV4-1	TGCGCCAGCAGCCACCCTGGGGTTTACACTGAAGCTTTCTTT	CASSHPGVYTEAFF
-	-	TRBJ2-5	TRBV7-2	TGTGCCAGCAGCTTAGCAGGCTCGGGACCAAAGCCAGAGACCCAGTACTTC	CASSLAGSGPKPETQYF
many	-	TRBJ1-1	TRBV20-1	TGCAGTGCATTCCGGGAGGGCACTGAAGCTTTCTTT	CSAFREGTEAFF